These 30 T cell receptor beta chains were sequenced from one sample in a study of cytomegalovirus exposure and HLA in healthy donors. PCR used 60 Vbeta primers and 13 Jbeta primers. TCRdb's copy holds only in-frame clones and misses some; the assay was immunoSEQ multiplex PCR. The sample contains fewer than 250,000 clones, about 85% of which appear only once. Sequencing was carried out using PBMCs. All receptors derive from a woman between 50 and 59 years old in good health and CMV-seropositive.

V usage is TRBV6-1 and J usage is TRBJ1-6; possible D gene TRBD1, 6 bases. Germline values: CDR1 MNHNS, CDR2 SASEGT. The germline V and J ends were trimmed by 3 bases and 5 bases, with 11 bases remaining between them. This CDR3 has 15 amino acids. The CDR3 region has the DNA TGTGCCAGCAGTGATGGGACAATTGATAATTCACCCCTCCACTTT. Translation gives CASSDGTIDNSPLHF.

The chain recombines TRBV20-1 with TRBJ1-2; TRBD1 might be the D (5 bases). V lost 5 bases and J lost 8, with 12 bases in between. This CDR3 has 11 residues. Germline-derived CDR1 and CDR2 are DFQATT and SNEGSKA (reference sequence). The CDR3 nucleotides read TGCAGTGCTTCCCGACAGTTCGGCTACACCTTC. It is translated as CSASRQFGYTF.

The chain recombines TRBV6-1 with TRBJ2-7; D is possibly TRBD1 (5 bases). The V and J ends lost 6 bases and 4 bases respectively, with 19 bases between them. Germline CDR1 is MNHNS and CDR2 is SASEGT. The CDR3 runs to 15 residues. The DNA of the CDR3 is TGTGCCAGCAGCCCGGTTGTTTTGGACAAATACGAGCAGTACTTC. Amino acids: CASSPVVLDKYEQYF.

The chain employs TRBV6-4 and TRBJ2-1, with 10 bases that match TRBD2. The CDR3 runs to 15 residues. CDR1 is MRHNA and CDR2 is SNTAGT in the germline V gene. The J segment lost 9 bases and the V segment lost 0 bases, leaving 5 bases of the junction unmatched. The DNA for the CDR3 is TGTGCCAGCAGTGACTCGAGCGGGGGGGCTGGTGAGCAGTTCTTC. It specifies CASSDSSGGAGEQFF.

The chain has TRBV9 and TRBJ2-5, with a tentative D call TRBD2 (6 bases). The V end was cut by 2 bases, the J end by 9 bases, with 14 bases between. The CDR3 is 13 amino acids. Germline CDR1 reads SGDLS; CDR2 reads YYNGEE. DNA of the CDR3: TGTGCCAGCAGCGTCCTCTCCTGGGAGGCCCAGTACTTC. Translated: CASSVLSWEAQYF.

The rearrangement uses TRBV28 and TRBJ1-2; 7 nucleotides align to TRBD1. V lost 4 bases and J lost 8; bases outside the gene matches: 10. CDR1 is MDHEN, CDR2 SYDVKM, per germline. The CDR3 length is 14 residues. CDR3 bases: TGTGCCAGCAGTTCGGGACAGATTAGCCGGGGCTACACCTTC. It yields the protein CASSSGQISRGYTF.

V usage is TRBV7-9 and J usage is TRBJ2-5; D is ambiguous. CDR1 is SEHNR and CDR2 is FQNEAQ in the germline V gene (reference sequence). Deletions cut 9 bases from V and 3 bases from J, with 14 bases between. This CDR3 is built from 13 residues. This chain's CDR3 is CASVYGSEETQYF. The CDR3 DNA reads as TGTGCCAGTGTATATGGCAGTGAAGAGACCCAGTACTTC.

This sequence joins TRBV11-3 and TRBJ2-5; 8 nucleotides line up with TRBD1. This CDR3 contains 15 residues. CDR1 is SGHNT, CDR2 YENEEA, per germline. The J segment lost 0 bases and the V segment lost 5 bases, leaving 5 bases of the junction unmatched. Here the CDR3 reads CASSGGTGNQETQYF. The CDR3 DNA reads TGTGCCAGCAGCGGAGGGACAGGCAACCAAGAGACCCAGTACTTC.

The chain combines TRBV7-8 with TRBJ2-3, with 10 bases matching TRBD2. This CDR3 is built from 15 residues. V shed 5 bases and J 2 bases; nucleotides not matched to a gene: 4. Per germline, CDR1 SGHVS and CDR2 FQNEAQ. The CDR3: CASSISGGTTDTQYF. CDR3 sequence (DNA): TGTGCCAGCAGCATTAGCGGGGGGACCACAGATACGCAGTATTTT.

CDR3 amino acids: CASGDRGEAFF. The CDR3 DNA sequence: TGTGCCAGCGGGGACAGGGGTGAAGCTTTCTTT. V is TRBV2 and J is TRBJ1-1, with TRBD1 matching 10 bases. The trim removed 8 bases at V and 7 bases at J, leaving 1 base unmatched. This CDR3 contains 11 residues. Per the germline V gene, CDR1 is SNHLY and CDR2 is FYNNEI.

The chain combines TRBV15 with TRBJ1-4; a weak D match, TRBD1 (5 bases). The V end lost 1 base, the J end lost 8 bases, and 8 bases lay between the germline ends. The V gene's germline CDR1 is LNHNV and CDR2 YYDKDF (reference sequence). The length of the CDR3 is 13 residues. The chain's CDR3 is CATSRGTREKLFF. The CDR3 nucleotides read TGTGCCACCAGCAGAGGGACACGGGAAAAACTGTTTTTT.

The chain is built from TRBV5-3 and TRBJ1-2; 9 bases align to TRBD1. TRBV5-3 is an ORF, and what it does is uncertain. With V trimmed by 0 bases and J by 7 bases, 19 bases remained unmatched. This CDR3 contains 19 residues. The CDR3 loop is CARSLVTLRDRVPPCGYTF. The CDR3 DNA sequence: TGTGCCAGAAGCTTGGTGACCCTTCGGGACAGGGTCCCCCCCTGTGGCTACACCTTC.

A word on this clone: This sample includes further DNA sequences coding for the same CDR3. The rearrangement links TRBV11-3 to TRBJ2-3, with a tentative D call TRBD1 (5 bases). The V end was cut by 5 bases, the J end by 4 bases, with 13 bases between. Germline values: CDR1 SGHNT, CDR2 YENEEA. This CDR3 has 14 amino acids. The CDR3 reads CASSPSRGADTQYF. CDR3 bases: TGTGCCAGCAGCCCGAGTAGGGGCGCAGATACGCAGTATTTT.

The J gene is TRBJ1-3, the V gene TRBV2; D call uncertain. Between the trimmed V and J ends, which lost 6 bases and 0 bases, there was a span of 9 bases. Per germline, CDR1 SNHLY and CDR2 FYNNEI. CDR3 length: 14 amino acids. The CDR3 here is CASRHRSSGNTIYF. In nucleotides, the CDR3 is TGTGCCAGCAGACACCGGAGCTCTGGAAACACCATATATTTT.

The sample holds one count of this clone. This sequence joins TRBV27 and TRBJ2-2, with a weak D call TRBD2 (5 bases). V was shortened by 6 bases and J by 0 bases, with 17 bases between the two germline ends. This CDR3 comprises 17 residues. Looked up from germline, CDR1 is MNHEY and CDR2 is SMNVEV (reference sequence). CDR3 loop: CASRKTGSAPNTGELFF. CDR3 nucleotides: TGTGCCAGCAGAAAAACGGGATCGGCCCCGAACACCGGGGAGCTGTTTTTT.

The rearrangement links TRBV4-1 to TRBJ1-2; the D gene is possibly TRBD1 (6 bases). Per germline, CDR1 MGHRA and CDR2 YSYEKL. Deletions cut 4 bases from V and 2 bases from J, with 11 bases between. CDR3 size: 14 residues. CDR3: CASSLGQMNYGYTF. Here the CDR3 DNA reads TGCGCCAGCAGCCTTGGACAGATGAACTATGGCTACACCTTC.

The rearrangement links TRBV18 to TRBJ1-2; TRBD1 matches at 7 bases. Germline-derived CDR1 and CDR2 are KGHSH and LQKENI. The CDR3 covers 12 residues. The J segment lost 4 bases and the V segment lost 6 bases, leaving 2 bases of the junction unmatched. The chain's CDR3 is CASSTGFYGYTF. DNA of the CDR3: TGTGCCAGCTCGACAGGGTTCTATGGCTACACCTTC. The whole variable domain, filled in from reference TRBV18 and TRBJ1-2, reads NAGVMQNPRHLVRRRGQEARLRCSPMKGHSHVYWYRQLPEEGLKFMVYLQKENIIDESGMPKERFSAEFPKEGPSILRIQQVVRGDSAAYFCASSTGFYGYTFGSGTRLTVV.

As DNA, the CDR3 is TGTGCCAGCAGCTATCAGGGGGTCGGCGGAGATACGCAGTATTTT. This encodes CASSYQGVGGDTQYF. The V and J genes are TRBV2 and TRBJ2-3; 7 bases are shared with TRBD1. The germline gives CDR1 SNHLY, CDR2 FYNNEI. This CDR3 is 15 amino acids long. V lost 6 bases, J lost 5 bases, and 11 bases stayed unmatched. The full variable domain, its missing parts supplied by reference TRBV2 and TRBJ2-3, is EPEVTQTPSHQVTQMGQEVILRCVPISNHLYFYWYRQILGQKVEFLVSFYNNEISEKSEIFDDQFSVERPDGSNFTLKIRSTKLEDSAMYFCASSYQGVGGDTQYFGPGTRLTVL.

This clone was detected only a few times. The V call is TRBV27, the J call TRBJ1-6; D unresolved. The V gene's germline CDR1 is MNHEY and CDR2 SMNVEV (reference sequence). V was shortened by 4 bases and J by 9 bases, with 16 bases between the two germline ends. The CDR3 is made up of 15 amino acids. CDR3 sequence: CASSSPWEASSPLHF. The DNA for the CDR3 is TGTGCCAGCAGTTCTCCCTGGGAGGCAAGTTCACCCCTCCACTTT.

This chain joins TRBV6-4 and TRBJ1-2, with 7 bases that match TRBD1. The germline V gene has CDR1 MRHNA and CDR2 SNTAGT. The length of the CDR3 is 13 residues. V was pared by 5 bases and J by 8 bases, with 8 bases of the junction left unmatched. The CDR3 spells CASSLQGVRGYTF. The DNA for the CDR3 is TGTGCCAGCAGTCTGCAGGGGGTTCGCGGCTACACCTTC.

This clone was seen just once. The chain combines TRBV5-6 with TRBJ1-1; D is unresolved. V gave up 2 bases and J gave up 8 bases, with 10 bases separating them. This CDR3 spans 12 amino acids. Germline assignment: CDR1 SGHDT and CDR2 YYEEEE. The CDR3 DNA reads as TGTGCCAGCAGCTTTGAAGCGCACGAAGCTTTCTTT. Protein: CASSFEAHEAFF.

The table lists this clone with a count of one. CDR3 region: CAWSVGTGGRFGYTF. The DNA for the CDR3 is TGTGCCTGGAGTGTGGGGACAGGGGGCAGATTTGGCTACACCTTC. The chain employs TRBV30 and TRBJ1-2; 12 nucleotides line up with TRBD1. The germline V gene encodes CDR1 GTSNPN and CDR2 SVGIG (reference sequence). The J segment lost 7 bases and the V segment lost 0 bases, leaving 6 bases of the junction unmatched. The length of the CDR3 is 15 residues.

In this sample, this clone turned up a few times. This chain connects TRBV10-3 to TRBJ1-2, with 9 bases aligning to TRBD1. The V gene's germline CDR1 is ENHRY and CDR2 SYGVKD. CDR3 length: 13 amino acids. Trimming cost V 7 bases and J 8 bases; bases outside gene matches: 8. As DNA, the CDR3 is TGTGCCATCACCGGACAGGGGAAAGGGGGCTACACCTTC. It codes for CAITGQGKGGYTF.

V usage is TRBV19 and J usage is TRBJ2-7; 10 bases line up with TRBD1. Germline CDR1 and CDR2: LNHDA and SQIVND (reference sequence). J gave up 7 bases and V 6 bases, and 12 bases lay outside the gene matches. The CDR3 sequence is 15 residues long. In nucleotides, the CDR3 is TGTGCCAGTAGAAGGGCGGGACAGGGGATAAAGGAGCAGTACTTC. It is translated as CASRRAGQGIKEQYF.

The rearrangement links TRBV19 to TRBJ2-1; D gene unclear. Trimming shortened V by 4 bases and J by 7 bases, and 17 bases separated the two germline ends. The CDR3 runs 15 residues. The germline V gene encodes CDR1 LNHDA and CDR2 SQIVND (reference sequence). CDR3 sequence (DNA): TGTGCCAGTAGTACCCTGGGCAGCCTTGGTAATGAGCAGTTCTTC. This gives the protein CASSTLGSLGNEQFF. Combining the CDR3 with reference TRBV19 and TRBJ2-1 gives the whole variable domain DGGITQSPKYLFRKEGQNVTLSCEQNLNHDAMYWYRQDPGQGLRLIYYSQIVNDFQKGDIAEGYSVSREKKESFPLTVTSAQKNPTAFYLCASSTLGSLGNEQFFGPGTRLTVL.

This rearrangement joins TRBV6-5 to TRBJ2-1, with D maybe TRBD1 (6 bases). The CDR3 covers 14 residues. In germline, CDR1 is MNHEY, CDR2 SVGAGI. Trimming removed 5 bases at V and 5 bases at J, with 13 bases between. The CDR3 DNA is TGTGCCAGCAGTCGGCCCAACAGGGACAATGAGCAGTTCTTC. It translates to CASSRPNRDNEQFF.

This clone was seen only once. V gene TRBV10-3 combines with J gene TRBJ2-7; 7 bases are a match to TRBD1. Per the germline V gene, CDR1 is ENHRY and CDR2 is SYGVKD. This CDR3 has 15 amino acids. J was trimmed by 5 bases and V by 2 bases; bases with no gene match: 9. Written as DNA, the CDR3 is TGTGCCATCAGTGAGGTTGGGACAGAAGTCGACGAGCAGTACTTC. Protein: CAISEVGTEVDEQYF.

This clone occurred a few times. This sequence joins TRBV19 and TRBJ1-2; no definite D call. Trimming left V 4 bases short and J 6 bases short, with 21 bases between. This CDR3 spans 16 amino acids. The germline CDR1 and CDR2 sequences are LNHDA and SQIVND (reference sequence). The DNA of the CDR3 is TGTGCCAGTAGTACCCCGGGGAGGGAGGATATCGATGGCTACACCTTC. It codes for CASSTPGREDIDGYTF.

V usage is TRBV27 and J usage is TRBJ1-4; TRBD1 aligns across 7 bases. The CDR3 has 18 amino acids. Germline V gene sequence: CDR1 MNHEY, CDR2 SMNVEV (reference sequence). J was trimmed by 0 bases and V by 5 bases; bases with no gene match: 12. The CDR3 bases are TGTGCCAGCAGTGACAGGGTCCAGCTTGGGGCAACTAATGAAAAACTGTTTTTT. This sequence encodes CASSDRVQLGATNEKLFF. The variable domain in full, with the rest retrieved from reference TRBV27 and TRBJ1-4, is EAQVTQNPRYLITVTGKKLTVTCSQNMNHEYMSWYRQDPGLGLRQIYYSMNVEVTDKGDVPEGYKVSRKEKRNFPLILESPSPNQTSLYFCASSDRVQLGATNEKLFFGSGTQLSVL.

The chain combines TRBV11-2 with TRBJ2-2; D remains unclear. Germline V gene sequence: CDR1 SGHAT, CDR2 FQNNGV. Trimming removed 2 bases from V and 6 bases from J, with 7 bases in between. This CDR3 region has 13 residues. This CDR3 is CASSLRVAGELFF. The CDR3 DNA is TGTGCCAGCAGCTTAAGAGTGGCCGGGGAGCTGTTTTTT.